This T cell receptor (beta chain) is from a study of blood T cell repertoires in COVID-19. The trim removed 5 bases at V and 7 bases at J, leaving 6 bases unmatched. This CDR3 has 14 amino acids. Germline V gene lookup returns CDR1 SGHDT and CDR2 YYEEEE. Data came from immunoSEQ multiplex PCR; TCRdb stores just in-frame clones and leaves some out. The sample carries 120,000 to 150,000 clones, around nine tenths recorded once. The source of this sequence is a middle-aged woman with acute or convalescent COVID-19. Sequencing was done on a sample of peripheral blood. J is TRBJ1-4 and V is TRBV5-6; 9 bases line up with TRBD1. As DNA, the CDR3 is TGTGCCAGCAGGGGACAGGGAGGGACTGAAAAACTGTTTTTT. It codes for CASRGQGGTEKLFF.